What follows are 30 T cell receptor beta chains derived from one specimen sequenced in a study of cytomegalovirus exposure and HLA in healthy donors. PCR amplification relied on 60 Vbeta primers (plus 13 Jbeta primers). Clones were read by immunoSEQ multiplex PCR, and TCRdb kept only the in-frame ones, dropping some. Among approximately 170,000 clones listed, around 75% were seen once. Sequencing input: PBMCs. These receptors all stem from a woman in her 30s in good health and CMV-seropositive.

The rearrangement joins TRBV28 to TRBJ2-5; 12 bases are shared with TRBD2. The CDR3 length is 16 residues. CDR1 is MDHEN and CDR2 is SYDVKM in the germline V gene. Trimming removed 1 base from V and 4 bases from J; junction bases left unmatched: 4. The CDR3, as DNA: TGTGCCAGCAGTTTATTTGGACTAGCGGGACGAGAGACCCAGTACTTC. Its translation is CASSLFGLAGRETQYF.

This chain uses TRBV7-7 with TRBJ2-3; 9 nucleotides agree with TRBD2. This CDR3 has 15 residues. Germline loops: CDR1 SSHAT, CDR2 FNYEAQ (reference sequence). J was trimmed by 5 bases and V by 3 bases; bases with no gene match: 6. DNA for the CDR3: TGTGCCAGCAGCTTGAGTAGCGGGAGAGGAGATACGCAGTATTTT. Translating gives CASSLSSGRGDTQYF.

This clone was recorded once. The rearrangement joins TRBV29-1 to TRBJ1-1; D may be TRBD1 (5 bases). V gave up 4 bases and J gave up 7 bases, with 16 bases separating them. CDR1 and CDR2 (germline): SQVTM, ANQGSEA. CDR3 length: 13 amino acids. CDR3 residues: CSVAGGTAGEAFF. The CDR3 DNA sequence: TGCAGCGTTGCTGGAGGGACTGCTGGTGAAGCTTTCTTT.

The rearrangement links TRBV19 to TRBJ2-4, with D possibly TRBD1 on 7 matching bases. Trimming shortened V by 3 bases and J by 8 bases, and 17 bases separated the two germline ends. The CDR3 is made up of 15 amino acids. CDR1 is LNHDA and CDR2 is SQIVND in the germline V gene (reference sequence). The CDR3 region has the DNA TGTGCCAGTAGTATGGAGGGGGCGGGAATTGACATTCAGTACTTC. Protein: CASSMEGAGIDIQYF.

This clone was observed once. The CDR3 sequence: CASSMTGMNTEAFF. In nucleotides, the CDR3 is TGTGCCAGTAGTATGACAGGGATGAACACTGAAGCTTTCTTT. The V call is TRBV19, the J call TRBJ1-1; 7 bases match TRBD1. J was trimmed by 0 bases and V by 3 bases; bases with no gene match: 1. Germline CDR1 LNHDA, CDR2 SQIVND (reference sequence). The CDR3 covers 14 residues.

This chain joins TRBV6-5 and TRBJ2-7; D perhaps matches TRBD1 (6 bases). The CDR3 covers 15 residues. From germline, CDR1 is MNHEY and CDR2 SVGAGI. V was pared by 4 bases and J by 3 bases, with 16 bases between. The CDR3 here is CASSSPTGASYEQYF. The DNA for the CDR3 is TGTGCCAGCAGTTCCCCGACAGGTGCGAGCTACGAGCAGTACTTC.

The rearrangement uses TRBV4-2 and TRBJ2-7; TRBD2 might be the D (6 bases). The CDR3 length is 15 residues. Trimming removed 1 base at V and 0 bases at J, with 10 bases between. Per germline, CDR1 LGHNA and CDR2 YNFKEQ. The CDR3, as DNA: TGTGCCAGCAGCCAAGCTAGCGCCAGCTCCTACGAGCAGTACTTC. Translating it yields CASSQASASSYEQYF.

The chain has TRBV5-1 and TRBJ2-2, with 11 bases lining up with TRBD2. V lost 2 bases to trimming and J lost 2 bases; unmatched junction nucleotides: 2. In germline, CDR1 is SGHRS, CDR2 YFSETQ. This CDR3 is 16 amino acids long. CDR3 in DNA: TGCGCCAGCAGCTTCCGACTAGCGGGAAACACCGGGGAGCTGTTTTTT. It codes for CASSFRLAGNTGELFF.

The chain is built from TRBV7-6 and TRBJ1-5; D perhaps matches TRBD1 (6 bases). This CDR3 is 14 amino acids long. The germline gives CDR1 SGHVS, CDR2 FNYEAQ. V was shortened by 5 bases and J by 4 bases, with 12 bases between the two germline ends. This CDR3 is CASSKQGGNQPQHF. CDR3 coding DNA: TGTGCCAGCAGCAAACAGGGAGGGAATCAGCCCCAGCATTTT.

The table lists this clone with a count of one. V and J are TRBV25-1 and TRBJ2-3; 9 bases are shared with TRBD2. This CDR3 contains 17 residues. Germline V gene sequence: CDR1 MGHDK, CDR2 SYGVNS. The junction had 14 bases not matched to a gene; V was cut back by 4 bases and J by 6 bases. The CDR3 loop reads CASSGGLGGRAGDTQYF. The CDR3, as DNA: TGTGCCAGCAGTGGTGGGCTGGGCGGGAGGGCCGGGGATACGCAGTATTTT.

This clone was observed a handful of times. The CDR3 DNA reads TGTGCCAGCAGCGTAGTTGCAACTAATGAAAAACTGTTTTTT. It codes for CASSVVATNEKLFF. This chain connects TRBV5-4 to TRBJ1-4; D unresolved. The germline CDR1 and CDR2 sequences are SGHNT and YYREEE (reference sequence). This CDR3 contains 14 residues. Trimming cost V 4 bases and J 0 bases, with 7 bases left between them.

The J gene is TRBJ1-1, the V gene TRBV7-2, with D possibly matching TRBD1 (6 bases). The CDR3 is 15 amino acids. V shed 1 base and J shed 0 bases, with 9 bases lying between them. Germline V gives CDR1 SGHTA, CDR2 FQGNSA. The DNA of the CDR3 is TGTGCCAGCAGCTTAGGCGCAGGGGTGAACACTGAAGCTTTCTTT. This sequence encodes CASSLGAGVNTEAFF.

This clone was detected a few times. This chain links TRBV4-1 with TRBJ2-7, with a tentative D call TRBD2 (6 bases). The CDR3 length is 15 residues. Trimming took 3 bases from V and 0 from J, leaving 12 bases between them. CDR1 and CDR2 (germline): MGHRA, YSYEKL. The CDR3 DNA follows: TGCGCCAGCAGCCAGACCGGGGACTCCTCCTACGAGCAGTACTTC. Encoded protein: CASSQTGDSSYEQYF.

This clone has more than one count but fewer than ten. The DNA for the CDR3 is TGTGCCACCCAAGACGGGTCCACGAACACTGAAGCTTTCTTT. It translates to CATQDGSTNTEAFF. The chain employs TRBV19 and TRBJ1-1; D unresolved. Germline CDR1 reads LNHDA; CDR2 reads SQIVND (reference sequence). The CDR3 consists of 14 residues. The ends were cut back, 10 bases at V and 1 base at J, with 16 bases in the middle.

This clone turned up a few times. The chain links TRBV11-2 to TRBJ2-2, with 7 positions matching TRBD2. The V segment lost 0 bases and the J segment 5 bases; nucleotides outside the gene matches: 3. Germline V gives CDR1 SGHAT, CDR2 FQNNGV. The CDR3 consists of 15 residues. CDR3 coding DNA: TGTGCCAGCAGCTTAGAACTAGCGTTAACCGGGGAGCTGTTTTTT. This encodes CASSLELALTGELFF.

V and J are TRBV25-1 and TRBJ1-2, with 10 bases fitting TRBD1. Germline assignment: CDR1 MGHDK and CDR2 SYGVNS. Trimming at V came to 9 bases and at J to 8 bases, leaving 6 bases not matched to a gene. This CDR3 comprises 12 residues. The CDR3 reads CASLGTGEGYTF. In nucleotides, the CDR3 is TGTGCCAGTTTGGGGACAGGGGAAGGCTACACCTTC.

The CDR3 nucleotides are TGTGCCAGCACCCAGGGGAGGGAATGGGGTCACTACCCCCAGCATTTT. Encoded protein: CASTQGREWGHYPQHF. The rearrangement uses TRBV21-1 and TRBJ1-5. TRBV21-1 is an annotated pseudogene. CDR3 length: 16 amino acids.

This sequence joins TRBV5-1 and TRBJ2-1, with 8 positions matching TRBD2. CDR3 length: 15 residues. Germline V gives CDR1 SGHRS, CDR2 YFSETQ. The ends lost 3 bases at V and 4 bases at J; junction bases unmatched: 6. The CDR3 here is CASSSGLVGYNEQFF. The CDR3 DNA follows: TGCGCCAGCAGCTCGGGACTAGTGGGGTACAATGAGCAGTTCTTC.

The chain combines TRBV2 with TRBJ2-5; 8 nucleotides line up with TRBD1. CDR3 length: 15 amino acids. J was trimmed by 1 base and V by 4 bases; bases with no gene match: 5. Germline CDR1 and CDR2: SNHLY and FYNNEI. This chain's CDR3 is CASSADRGFQETQYF. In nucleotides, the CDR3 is TGTGCCAGCAGTGCCGACAGGGGATTCCAAGAGACCCAGTACTTC.

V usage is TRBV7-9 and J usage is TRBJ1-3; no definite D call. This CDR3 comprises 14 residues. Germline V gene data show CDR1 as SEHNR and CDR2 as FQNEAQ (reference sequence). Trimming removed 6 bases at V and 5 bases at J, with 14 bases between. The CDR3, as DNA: TGTGCCAGCAGACCCCCGGGAGATCGAAACACCATATATTTT. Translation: CASRPPGDRNTIYF.

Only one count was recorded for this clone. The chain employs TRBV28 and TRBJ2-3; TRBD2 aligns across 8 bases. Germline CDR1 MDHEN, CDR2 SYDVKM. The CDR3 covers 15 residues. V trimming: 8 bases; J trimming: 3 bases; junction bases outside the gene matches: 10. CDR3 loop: CASGRPSGRTDTQYF. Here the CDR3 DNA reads TGTGCCAGCGGCCGCCCCAGCGGGAGAACAGATACGCAGTATTTT. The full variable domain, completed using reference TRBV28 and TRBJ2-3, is DVKVTQSSRYLVKRTGEKVFLECVQDMDHENMFWYRQDPGLGLRLIYFSYDVKMKEKGDIPEGYSVSREKKERFSLILESASTNQTSMYLCASGRPSGRTDTQYFGPGTRLTVL.

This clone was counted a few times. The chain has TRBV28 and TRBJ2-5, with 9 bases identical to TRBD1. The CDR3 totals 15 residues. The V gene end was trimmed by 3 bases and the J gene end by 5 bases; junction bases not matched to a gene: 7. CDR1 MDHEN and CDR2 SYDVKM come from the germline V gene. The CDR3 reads CASSLTGTGMETQYF. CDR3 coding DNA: TGTGCCAGCAGTTTGACCGGGACAGGGATGGAGACCCAGTACTTC.

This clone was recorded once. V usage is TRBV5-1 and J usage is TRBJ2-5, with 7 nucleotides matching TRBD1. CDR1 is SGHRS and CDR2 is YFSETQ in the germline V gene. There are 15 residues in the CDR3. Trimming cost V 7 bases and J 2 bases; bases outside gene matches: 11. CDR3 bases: TGCGCCAGCGCCCCTCGGCAGGGGGTACAAGAGACCCAGTACTTC. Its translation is CASAPRQGVQETQYF.

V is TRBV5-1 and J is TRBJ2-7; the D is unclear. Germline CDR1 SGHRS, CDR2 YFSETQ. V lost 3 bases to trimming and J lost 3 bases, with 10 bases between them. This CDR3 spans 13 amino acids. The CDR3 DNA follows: TGCGCCAGCAGCTCAGCGACGAGCTACGAGCAGTACTTC. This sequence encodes CASSSATSYEQYF.

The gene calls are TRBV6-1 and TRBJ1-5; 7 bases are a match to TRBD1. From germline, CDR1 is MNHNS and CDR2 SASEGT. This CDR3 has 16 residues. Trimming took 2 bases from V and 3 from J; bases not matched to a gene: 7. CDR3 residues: CASSEPFQGDNQPQHF. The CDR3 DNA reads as TGTGCCAGCAGTGAACCTTTTCAGGGGGACAATCAGCCCCAGCATTTT.

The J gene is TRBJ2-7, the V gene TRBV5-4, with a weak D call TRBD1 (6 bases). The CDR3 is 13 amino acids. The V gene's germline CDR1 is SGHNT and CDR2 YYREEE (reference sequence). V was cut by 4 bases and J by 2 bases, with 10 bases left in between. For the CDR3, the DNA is TGTGCCAGCAGCCACGACAGGACCTACGAGCAGTACTTC. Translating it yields CASSHDRTYEQYF.

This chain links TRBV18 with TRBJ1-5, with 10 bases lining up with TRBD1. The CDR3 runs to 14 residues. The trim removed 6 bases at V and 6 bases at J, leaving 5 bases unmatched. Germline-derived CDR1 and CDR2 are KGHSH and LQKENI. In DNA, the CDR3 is TGTGCCAGCTCCCCCGGGACAGGGGCTCAGCCCCAGCATTTT. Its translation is CASSPGTGAQPQHF.

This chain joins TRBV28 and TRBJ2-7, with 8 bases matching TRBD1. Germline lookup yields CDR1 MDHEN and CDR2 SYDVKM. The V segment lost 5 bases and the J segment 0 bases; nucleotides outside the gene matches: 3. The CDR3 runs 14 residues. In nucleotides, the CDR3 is TGTGCCAGCAGTGCCACAGGGGGCTCCTACGAGCAGTACTTC. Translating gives CASSATGGSYEQYF.

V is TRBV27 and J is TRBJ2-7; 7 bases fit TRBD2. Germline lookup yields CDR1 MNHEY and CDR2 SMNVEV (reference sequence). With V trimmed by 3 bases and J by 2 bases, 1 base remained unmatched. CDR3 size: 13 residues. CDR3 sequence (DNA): TGTGCCAGCAGTTTTGCGGGAGCCTACGAGCAGTACTTC. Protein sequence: CASSFAGAYEQYF.

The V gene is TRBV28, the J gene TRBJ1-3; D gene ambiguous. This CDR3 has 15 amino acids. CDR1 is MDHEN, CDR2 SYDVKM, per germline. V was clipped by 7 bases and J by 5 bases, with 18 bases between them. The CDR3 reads CASMGGGLSRNTIYF. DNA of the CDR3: TGTGCCAGCATGGGTGGCGGGCTCTCCCGAAACACCATATATTTT. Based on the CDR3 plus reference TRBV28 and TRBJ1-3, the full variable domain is DVKVTQSSRYLVKRTGEKVFLECVQDMDHENMFWYRQDPGLGLRLIYFSYDVKMKEKGDIPEGYSVSREKKERFSLILESASTNQTSMYLCASMGGGLSRNTIYFGEGSWLTVV.